A selection of T cell receptor beta chains follows, all from one sample in a study of shared clonotypes between healthy human individuals. This table comes from immunoSEQ multiplex PCR, and its TCRdb copy is limited to in-frame clones, with some not included. The data contain 600,000 to 750,000 clones, about two thirds of them singletons. The sequenced sample was memory CD4+ T cells sorted from blood. The receptors stem from a woman between 25 and 40 years old in good health. The CDR3 runs from the conserved cysteine through the conserved F or W. A D gene is named only where the DNA matches it firmly. Size tells how often a clone was seen (once, few, many) or the class of an expanded clone, and some rows leave it out.

J,D,V,size,CDR3,DNA
TRBJ2-3,TRBD2,TRBV7-9,-,CASSLGLAGTQDTQYF,TGTGCCAGCAGCTTGGGACTAGCGGGGACCCAAGATACGCAGTATTTT
TRBJ1-1,-,TRBV4-1,-,CASRDSRKNTEAFF,TGCGCCAGCAGAGACAGCCGGAAGAACACTGAAGCTTTCTTT
TRBJ2-3,-,TRBV9,-,CASSVDPRGAAGTDTQYF,TGTGCCAGCAGCGTAGACCCCAGAGGGGCTGCGGGAACAGATACGCAGTATTTT
TRBJ2-6,-,TRBV27,-,CASSLKDSGANVLTF,TGTGCCAGCAGTTTAAAGGATTCTGGGGCCAACGTCCTGACTTTC
TRBJ2-6,-,TRBV5-4,-,CASTLGPGNPFSGANVLTF,TGTGCCAGCACCCTGGGGCCGGGGAACCCCTTCTCTGGGGCCAACGTCCTGACTTTC
TRBJ1-4,TRBD1,TRBV18,-,CASSLNPIRDRDLRGEKLFF,TGTGCCAGCTCACTTAACCCGATTCGGGACAGGGACCTTCGCGGGGAAAAACTGTTTTTT
TRBJ2-4,-,TRBV28,-,CASSLSAAQNIQYF,TGTGCCAGCAGTTTATCAGCAGCCCAAAACATTCAGTACTTC
TRBJ2-4,-,TRBV5-4,once,CASSLVGEDIQYF,TGTGCCAGCAGCTTGGTGGGAGAGGACATTCAGTACTTC
TRBJ2-5,TRBD2,TRBV6-1,-,CASSEFTGGIGETQYF,TGTGCCAGCAGTGAATTCACGGGAGGAATAGGAGAGACCCAGTACTTC
TRBJ1-3,-,TRBV19,once,CASSIQISSGNTIYF,TGTGCCAGTAGTATTCAGATCAGCTCTGGAAACACCATATATTTT
TRBJ2-2,-,TRBV10-3,-,CAISESRVGGELFF,TGTGCCATCAGTGAGTCAAGGGTCGGCGGGGAGCTGTTTTTT
TRBJ2-2,-,TRBV19,-,CASTRGSGELFF,TGTGCCAGTACTAGGGGTTCCGGGGAGCTGTTTTTT
TRBJ1-1,TRBD1,TRBV2,-,CASKETGTNTEAFF,TGTGCCAGCAAAGAGACAGGGACGAACACTGAAGCTTTCTTT
TRBJ2-5,TRBD1,TRBV10-3,-,CAISGGQGQETQYF,TGTGCCATCAGTGGCGGACAGGGCCAAGAGACCCAGTACTTC
TRBJ1-1,-,TRBV7-9,-,CASSPPQRENTEAFF,TGTGCCAGCAGCCCGCCTCAGAGGGAGAACACTGAAGCTTTCTTT
TRBJ2-3,TRBD2,TRBV7-2,few,CASGGAGGRDTQYF,TGTGCCAGCGGAGGAGCGGGAGGAAGGGATACGCAGTATTTT
TRBJ2-7,-,TRBV7-9,few,CASSLATGSLKSYEQYF,TGTGCCAGCAGCTTAGCGACAGGATCCTTGAAGTCCTACGAGCAGTACTTC
TRBJ2-7,TRBD2,TRBV29-1,-,CSPSREGSTYEQYF,TGCAGCCCAAGCCGGGAGGGCTCCACCTACGAGCAGTACTTC
TRBJ2-2,TRBD1,TRBV23-1,-,CASSQSGTAHTGELFF,TGCGCCAGCAGTCAATCGGGGACAGCCCACACCGGGGAGCTGTTTTTT
TRBJ1-2,TRBD1,TRBV6-1,-,CASRSDRAGGYTF,TGTGCCAGCCGATCGGACAGGGCGGGTGGCTACACCTTC
TRBJ2-5,TRBD1,TRBV11-2,-,CASSPDRGGKTQYF,TGTGCCAGCAGCCCGGACAGGGGAGGCAAGACCCAGTACTTC
TRBJ2-3,TRBD1,TRBV27,-,CASSRTGVEDTQYF,TGTGCCAGCAGTCGGACAGGGGTGGAAGATACGCAGTATTTT
TRBJ2-1,TRBD2,TRBV10-2,-,CASSEYGAGARNEQFF,TGCGCCAGCAGTGAGTATGGAGCGGGAGCTAGAAATGAGCAGTTCTTC
TRBJ2-2,-,TRBV9,-,CASSVGGQPNTGELFF,TGTGCCAGCAGCGTAGGGGGCCAGCCAAACACCGGGGAGCTGTTTTTT
TRBJ1-1,-,TRBV6-1,-,CASTRGGEAFF,TGTGCCAGCACCAGGGGTGGCGAAGCTTTCTTT
TRBJ2-5,-,TRBV5-6,-,CASSSRTVQETQYF,TGTGCCAGCAGCTCGAGGACGGTTCAAGAGACCCAGTACTTC
TRBJ1-5,-,TRBV15,-,CATTKDGDSNQPQHF,TGTGCCACCACCAAGGACGGGGATAGCAATCAGCCCCAGCATTTT
TRBJ2-7,-,TRBV27,once,CASIKGSGTYYEQYF,TGTGCCAGCATCAAAGGATCGGGGACCTACTACGAGCAGTACTTC
TRBJ2-1,TRBD2,TRBV25-1,-,CASSALGERDSYNEQFF,TGTGCCAGCAGTGCCCTCGGGGAGCGGGACTCCTACAATGAGCAGTTCTTC
TRBJ1-5,TRBD1,TRBV28,-,CASRGTASNQPQHF,TGTGCCAGCAGGGGGACAGCTAGCAATCAGCCCCAGCATTTT
TRBJ2-1,TRBD2,TRBV5-4,once,CASSLLAGNNEQFF,TGTGCCAGCAGCTTGCTAGCGGGAAATAATGAGCAGTTCTTC
TRBJ2-7,TRBD1,TRBV7-2,-,CASSPGQFLYEQYF,TGTGCCAGCAGCCCGGGACAGTTCCTCTACGAGCAGTACTTC
TRBJ2-1,-,TRBV19,once,CASSKTGYLSSYNEQFF,TGTGCCAGTAGCAAAACAGGGTATCTGTCTTCCTACAATGAGCAGTTCTTC
TRBJ2-4,-,TRBV19,-,CASSQFNDHGRYF,TGTGCCAGTAGCCAATTTAACGACCACGGCCGGTACTTC
TRBJ1-5,-,TRBV7-2,many,CASSSDGNYQPQHF,TGTGCCAGCAGCTCCGACGGGAACTATCAGCCCCAGCATTTT
TRBJ2-5,-,TRBV10-3,-,CAISESVGGPLGTQYF,TGTGCCATCAGTGAGTCAGTGGGAGGCCCTCTAGGGACCCAGTACTTC
TRBJ2-5,-,TRBV7-2,-,CASSLNRASQETQYF,TGTGCCAGCAGCTTGAACAGGGCTTCTCAAGAGACCCAGTACTTC
TRBJ2-1,TRBD2,TRBV9,-,CASSVEGGERLAGVNRDEQFF,TGTGCCAGCAGCGTAGAGGGGGGAGAGCGGCTAGCGGGAGTAAACCGCGATGAGCAGTTCTTC
TRBJ1-3,-,TRBV27,-,CASRSWGNTIYF,TGTGCCAGCAGGTCTTGGGGAAACACCATATATTTT